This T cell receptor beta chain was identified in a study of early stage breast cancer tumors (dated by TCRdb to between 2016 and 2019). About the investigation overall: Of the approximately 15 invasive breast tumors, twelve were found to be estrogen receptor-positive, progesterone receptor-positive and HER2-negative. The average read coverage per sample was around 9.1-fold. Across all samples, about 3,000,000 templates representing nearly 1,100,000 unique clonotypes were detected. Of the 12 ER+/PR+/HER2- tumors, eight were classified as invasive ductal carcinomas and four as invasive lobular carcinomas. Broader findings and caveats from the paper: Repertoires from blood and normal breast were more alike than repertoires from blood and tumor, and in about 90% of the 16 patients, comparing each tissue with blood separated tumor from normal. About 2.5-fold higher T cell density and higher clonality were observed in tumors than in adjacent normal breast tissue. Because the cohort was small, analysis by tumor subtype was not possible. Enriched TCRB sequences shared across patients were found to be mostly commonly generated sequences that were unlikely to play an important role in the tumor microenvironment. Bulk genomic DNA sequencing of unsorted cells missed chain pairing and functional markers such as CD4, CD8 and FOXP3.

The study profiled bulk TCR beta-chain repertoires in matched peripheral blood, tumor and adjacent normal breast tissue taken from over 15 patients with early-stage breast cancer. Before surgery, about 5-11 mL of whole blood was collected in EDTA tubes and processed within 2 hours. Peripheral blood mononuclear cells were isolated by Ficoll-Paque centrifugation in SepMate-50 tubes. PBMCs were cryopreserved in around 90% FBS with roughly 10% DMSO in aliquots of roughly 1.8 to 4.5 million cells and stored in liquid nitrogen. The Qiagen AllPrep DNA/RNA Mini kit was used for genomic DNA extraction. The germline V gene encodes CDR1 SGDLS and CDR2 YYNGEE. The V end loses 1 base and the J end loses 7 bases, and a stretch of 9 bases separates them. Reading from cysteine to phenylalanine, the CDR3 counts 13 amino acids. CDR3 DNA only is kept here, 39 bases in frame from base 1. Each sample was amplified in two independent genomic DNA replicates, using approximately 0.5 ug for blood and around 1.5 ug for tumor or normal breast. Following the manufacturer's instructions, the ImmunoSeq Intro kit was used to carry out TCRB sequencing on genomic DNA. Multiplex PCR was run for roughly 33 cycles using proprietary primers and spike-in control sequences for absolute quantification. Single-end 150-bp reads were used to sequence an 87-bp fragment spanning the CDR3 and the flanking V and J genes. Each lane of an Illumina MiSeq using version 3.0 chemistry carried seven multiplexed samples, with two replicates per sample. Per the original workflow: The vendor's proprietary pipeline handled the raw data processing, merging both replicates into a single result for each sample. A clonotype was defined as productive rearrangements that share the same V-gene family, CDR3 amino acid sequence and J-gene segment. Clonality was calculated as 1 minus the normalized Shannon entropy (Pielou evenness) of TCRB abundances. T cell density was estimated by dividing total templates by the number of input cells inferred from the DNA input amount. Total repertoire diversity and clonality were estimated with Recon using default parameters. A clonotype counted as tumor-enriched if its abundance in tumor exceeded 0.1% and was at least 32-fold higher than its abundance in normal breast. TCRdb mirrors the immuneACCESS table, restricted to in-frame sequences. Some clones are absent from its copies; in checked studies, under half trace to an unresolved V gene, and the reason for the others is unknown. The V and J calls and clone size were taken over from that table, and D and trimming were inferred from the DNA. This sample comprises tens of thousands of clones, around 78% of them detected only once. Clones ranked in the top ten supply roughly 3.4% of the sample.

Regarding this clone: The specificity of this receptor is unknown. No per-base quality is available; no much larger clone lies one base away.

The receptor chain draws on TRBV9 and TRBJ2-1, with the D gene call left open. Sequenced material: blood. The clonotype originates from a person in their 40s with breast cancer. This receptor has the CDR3 CASSVMGRNEQFF. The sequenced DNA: TGTGCCAGCAGCGTAATGGGCAGGAATGAGCAGTTCTTC.